This T cell receptor (beta chain) was documented in a study of regulatory T cells in long-lasting Graves disease. As to this clonotype: The antigen remains undetermined.

CDR3 length: 12 residues. Germline CDR1 ENHRY, CDR2 SYGVKD. Between the trimmed V and J ends, which lost 7 bases and 8 bases, there was a span of 14 bases. The time point denotes: newly diagnosed GD, antithyroid drugs for less than 3 months. The TCR library was made from RNA that had been extracted from PBMCs in TRIzol. Patients came from an endocrinology department in Xi'an, China. Construction of the TCR beta libraries employed iRepertoire HTBI primers in conjunction with Arm-PCR of CDR3 regions. TCRdb reanalysed the multiplex PCR reads using MiXCR and keeps one entry per CDR3 protein. The sample lists about 450,000 distinct CDR3 sequences, 13% to 15% occurring once. Whole-study findings and limits: New patients shared fewer public clonotypes (roughly 910) than persistent patients did (around 3,000).

A further study also used this sample, focusing on T cells in Graves' hyperthyroidism and ophthalmopathy. That report notes: In the blood, most expanded thyroid clonotypes above 0.001 appeared as well.

V usage is TRBV10-3 and J usage is TRBJ1-2, with D uncertain. Sequencing was performed on peripheral blood mononuclear cells (PBMCs), taken at new diagnosis, from a patient treated with antithyroid drugs. The origin of this receptor is a woman between 50 and 59 years old with Graves disease. Written as DNA, the CDR3 is TGTGCCATCAAGGGTCGAGGGATCGGCTACACCTTC. This encodes CAIKGRGIGYTF.